This TCR beta chain derives from a study of T cells after yellow fever vaccination. This clonotype was seen ten or more times. One entry per CDR3 protein results from TCRdb running MiXCR on the 5' RACE reads. The profile shows just over 300,000 distinct CDR3 sequences, around 4% of them singletons. This receptor was identified in a man aged 18 to 29 who received the YFV17D yellow fever vaccine. This sample comprised PBMCs, obtained on the day of the yellow fever booster vaccination.

CDR3 coding DNA: TGTGCCAGCAGCCTCGGCCCGACCGGGGAGCTGTTTTTT. This gives the protein CASSLGPTGELFF. The V call is TRBV7-3, the J call TRBJ2-2; D call uncertain. The V end was cut by 5 bases, the J end by 5 bases, with 9 bases between. This CDR3 contains 13 residues. Germline lookup yields CDR1 SGHTA and CDR2 FQGTGA.